Sequencing of this TCR beta chain was carried out in a study of T cells in Graves' hyperthyroidism and ophthalmopathy. The study, taken as a whole, reports: A model of 13 V-J features distinguished ophthalmopathy from stable hyperthyroidism.

Remarks on this clonotype: Its antigen remains unknown.

The source material, RNA transcripts, was used to amplify TCR beta CDR3 regions. First-round RT-PCR of the TCR CDR3 relied on the HTBI primer set. TCRdb redid the calling of the multiplex PCR reads with MiXCR, one entry per CDR3 protein. The profile shows under 450,000 distinct CDR3 sequences, 15% to 18% of them singletons. CDR1 and CDR2 from the germline V gene are SGHDT and YYEEEE. With 4 bases removed from V and 3 bases from J, the gap between germline ends came to 14 bases. The CDR3 length is 14 residues. Uncontrolled infections, other autoimmune diseases, pregnancy or lactation led to exclusion of patients. Each diagnosis was grounded in clinical symptoms, serum thyroxine and TRAb, thyroid ultrasound, and orbital computed tomography.

The sequencing input was blood. The TCR comes from a woman aged 18-35 years with Graves' hyperthyroidism. The genes are TRBV5-6 and TRBJ2-7, with a possible D match to TRBD1 (6 bases). The CDR3, as DNA: TGTGCCAGCAGCCCGAAGGGACAAATCTACGAGCAGTACTTC. This encodes CASSPKGQIYEQYF. The full variable domain, completed using reference TRBV5-6 and TRBJ2-7, is DAGVTQSPTHLIKTRGQQVTLRCSPKSGHDTVSWYQQALGQGPQFIFQYYEEEERQRGNFPDRFSGHQFPNYSSELNVNALLLGDSALYLCASSPKGQIYEQYFGPGTRLTVT.